The next 24 T cell receptor beta chains were all read from a single sample in a study of CD8 T cells in ankylosing spondylitis. TCRdb called the 5' RACE reads again in MiXCR, with one record for every CDR3 protein. The sample has some 130,000 distinct CDR3 sequences; over 9.5% are singletons. The sample comprised blood, either unsorted or a sorted T cell fraction (not recorded which). These receptors were obtained from a female donor with ankylosing spondylitis or in good health (not recorded which).

This clonotype has only a few counts. The chain couples TRBV5-1 to TRBJ2-1; 12 bases align to TRBD2. The V and J ends lost 3 bases and 6 bases, in that order; junction bases with no gene match: 4. The CDR3 runs to 15 residues. Germline V gene lookup returns CDR1 SGHRS and CDR2 YFSETQ. CDR3 sequence reads: CASSSPGLAGNEQFF. The CDR3 DNA is TGCGCCAGCAGCTCTCCGGGACTAGCGGGCAATGAGCAGTTCTTC.

This clonotype occurred a few times. This chain connects TRBV5-6 to TRBJ1-1; D is undetermined. In germline, CDR1 is SGHDT, CDR2 YYEEEE. The germline V and J ends were trimmed by 1 base and 4 bases, with 8 bases remaining between them. The CDR3 is 13 residues long. The CDR3 is CASSLRGPTEAFF. The CDR3 bases are TGTGCCAGCAGCTTGCGAGGACCCACTGAAGCTTTCTTT.

In this sample, this clonotype turned up many times. The chain carries TRBV7-8 and TRBJ2-1; the match to TRBD1 covers 7 bases. The CDR3 sequence is 14 residues long. Trimming cost V 5 bases and J 6 bases; bases outside gene matches: 7. Germline CDR1 SGHVS, CDR2 FQNEAQ. CDR3 in amino acids: CASSARDSANEQFF. CDR3 bases: TGTGCCAGCAGCGCCCGGGACAGTGCCAATGAGCAGTTCTTC.

The chain combines TRBV7-2 with TRBJ1-4; tentative D call: TRBD1 (5 bases). V lost 5 bases to trimming and J lost 7 bases, with 17 bases between them. This CDR3 has 15 amino acids. Germline CDR1 reads SGHTA; CDR2 reads FQGNSA. The CDR3 DNA follows: TGTGCCAGCAGCCCCCAGCAGGGATTGGGTGAAAAACTGTTTTTT. This codes for CASSPQQGLGEKLFF.

This clonotype has more than one count but fewer than ten. The rearrangement joins TRBV5-4 to TRBJ2-1, with D possibly matching TRBD1 (6 bases). The germline V gene encodes CDR1 SGHNT and CDR2 YYREEE (reference sequence). Trimming removed 6 bases at V and 5 bases at J, with 15 bases between. This CDR3 is 14 amino acids long. The CDR3 region has the DNA TGTGCCAGCACCGCCGGGACAACAAACAATGAGCAGTTCTTC. It codes for CASTAGTTNNEQFF. Complete variable domain (other parts from reference TRBV5-4 and TRBJ2-1): ETGVTQSPTHLIKTRGQQVTLRCSSQSGHNTVSWYQQALGQGPQFIFQYYREEENGRGNFPPRFSGLQFPNYSSELNVNALELDDSALYLCASTAGTTNNEQFFGPGTRLTVL.

The chain links TRBV19 to TRBJ1-5, with TRBD1 matching over 7 bases. Germline CDR1 reads LNHDA; CDR2 reads SQIVND (reference sequence). After removal of 5 bases from V and 4 bases from J, the junction contained 8 bases not matched to a gene. The CDR3 has 15 amino acids. In nucleotides, the CDR3 is TGTGCCAGTAGTTTCTACCGGGACAGAAATCAGCCCCAGCATTTT. Translated: CASSFYRDRNQPQHF.

This clonotype was detected many times. The V call is TRBV5-4, the J call TRBJ2-2, with D possibly being TRBD2 (6 bases). The CDR3 sequence is 17 residues long. V gave up 4 bases and J gave up 5 bases, with 21 bases separating them. Germline loops: CDR1 SGHNT, CDR2 YYREEE (reference sequence). CDR3 DNA sequence: TGTGCCAGCAGCCCTCGTCGGGGCGGGGTCGGTACCGGGGAGCTGTTTTTT. This translates into CASSPRRGGVGTGELFF.

This clonotype has more than one count but fewer than ten. The chain combines TRBV5-5 with TRBJ2-1; 13 bases line up with TRBD2. Germline V CDR1 and CDR2: SGHKS, YYEKEE (reference sequence). The CDR3 loop spans 17 amino acids. V was clipped by 1 base and J by 7 bases; unmatched bases: 8. CDR3 sequence reads: CASSLTSGGAQSNEQFF. In DNA form, the CDR3 reads TGTGCCAGCAGCTTGACTAGCGGGGGGGCCCAGAGTAATGAGCAGTTCTTC.

This clonotype was seen a handful of times. V and J are TRBV11-3 and TRBJ2-1, with 8 bases matching TRBD1. V lost 5 bases to trimming and J lost 2 bases; unmatched junction nucleotides: 8. The germline gives CDR1 SGHNT, CDR2 YENEEA. This CDR3 contains 16 residues. The CDR3: CASSQVTGGTYNEQFF. DNA for the CDR3: TGTGCCAGCAGCCAAGTAACAGGGGGTACCTACAATGAGCAGTTCTTC.

This clonotype was counted at least ten times. The chain uses TRBV20-1 and TRBJ1-4; no definite D call. The CDR3 length is 13 residues. Germline values: CDR1 DFQATT, CDR2 SNEGSKA (reference sequence). Trimming shortened V by 0 bases and J by 6 bases, and 8 bases separated the two germline ends. The CDR3 nucleotides are TGCAGTGCTAGAGATCCGGGAGATGAAAAACTGTTTTTT. This encodes CSARDPGDEKLFF.

Many counts were recorded for this clonotype. The genes are TRBV5-5 and TRBJ1-2, with a possible D match to TRBD1 (5 bases). V was shortened by 5 bases and J by 4 bases, with 15 bases between the two germline ends. There are 14 residues in the CDR3. CDR1 is SGHKS, CDR2 YYEKEE, per germline (reference sequence). Here the CDR3 reads CASSSGGVTYGYTF. CDR3 bases: TGTGCCAGCAGTTCCGGAGGGGTTACCTATGGCTACACCTTC.

This clonotype was observed many times. The rearrangement uses TRBV29-1 and TRBJ1-1; D gene unclear. Germline CDR1 and CDR2: SQVTM and ANQGSEA. This CDR3 is 14 amino acids long. The V gene lost 8 bases and the J gene lost 1 base, with 17 bases spanning the gap. The CDR3: CSTISWLTNTEAFF. The DNA for the CDR3 is TGCAGCACCATCAGCTGGCTAACGAACACTGAAGCTTTCTTT.

This clonotype appeared many times. The chain is built from TRBV29-1 and TRBJ2-7; 8 nucleotides align to TRBD2. CDR3 length: 16 amino acids. Looked up from germline, CDR1 is SQVTM and CDR2 is ANQGSEA. Unmatched junction bases numbered 18, after V lost 7 bases and J lost 4 bases. In nucleotides, the CDR3 is TGCAGCGCTGCAATATCAACAGGGACTAGTTATTACGAGCAGTACTTC. Its translation: CSAAISTGTSYYEQYF.

A few counts support this clonotype. This chain uses TRBV12-3 or TRBV12-4 with TRBJ2-2; tentatively, D is TRBD1 (6 bases). Trimming left V 4 bases short and J 8 bases short, with 14 bases between. The CDR3 totals 14 residues. In DNA, the CDR3 is TGTGCCAGCAGTTGGGGGCCCCTATTGGGGGAGCTGTTTTTT. This sequence encodes CASSWGPLLGELFF.

This clonotype came up many times. The chain employs TRBV28 and TRBJ2-7, with D unclear. This CDR3 contains 13 residues. Germline V gives CDR1 MDHEN, CDR2 SYDVKM. V was pared by 5 bases and J by 0 bases, with 8 bases between. DNA of the CDR3: TGTGCCAGCAGTGCAGAAAGCTCCTACGAGCAGTACTTC. This codes for CASSAESSYEQYF.

This clonotype was counted many times. This chain connects TRBV25-1 to TRBJ2-1; weak D call: TRBD1 (6 bases). Trimming took off 4 bases at V and 2 bases at J, with 15 bases between the two ends. Looked up from germline, CDR1 is MGHDK and CDR2 is SYGVNS. The length of the CDR3 is 16 residues. In DNA, the CDR3 is TGTGCCAGCAGTGCGACCCCGGACAGCCCCTACAATGAGCAGTTCTTC. Its translation is CASSATPDSPYNEQFF.

At least ten counts were recorded for this clonotype. The chain is built from TRBV7-3 and TRBJ1-2; D is uncertain. The CDR3 totals 14 residues. Germline CDR1 and CDR2: SGHTA and FQGTGA. V lost 2 bases to trimming and J lost 5 bases, with 12 bases between them. CDR3 bases: TGTGCCAGCAGCTTAGCGGCAGAAGGTTATGGCTACACCTTC. The encoded protein is CASSLAAEGYGYTF.

This clonotype was found many times. The CDR3 sequence is CATRLGERDLYF. In DNA form, the CDR3 reads TGTGCCACCCGCCTAGGAGAGCGGGACCTGTACTTC. V and J are TRBV2 and TRBJ2-7, with 7 bases matching TRBD2. CDR1 is SNHLY and CDR2 is FYNNEI in the germline V gene. CDR3 length: 12 amino acids. V gave up 10 bases and J gave up 12 bases; unmatched junction bases: 15.

This clonotype was seen only a few times. The rearrangement links TRBV12-3 or TRBV12-4 to TRBJ2-1; the match to TRBD2 covers 9 bases. CDR3 length: 15 amino acids. J lost 5 bases, V lost 6 bases, and 8 bases had no gene match. DNA of the CDR3: TGTGCCAGCAGCCTTAGCGGGAGTAGCCACAATGAGCAGTTCTTC. It translates to CASSLSGSSHNEQFF.

This clonotype showed up many times. The chain employs TRBV5-1 and TRBJ2-3; 7 bases line up with TRBD2. The V gene end was trimmed by 6 bases and the J gene end by 1 base; junction bases not matched to a gene: 11. The CDR3 covers 16 residues. Per the germline V gene, CDR1 is SGHRS and CDR2 is YFSETQ. CDR3 sequence reads: CASNGGGSSGTDTQYF. The CDR3 DNA reads as TGCGCCAGCAACGGTGGCGGGAGCTCTGGCACAGATACGCAGTATTTT.

This clonotype showed up many times. V usage is TRBV14 and J usage is TRBJ1-2; D remains unclear. Germline assignment: CDR1 SGHDN and CDR2 FVKESK. V was pared by 0 bases and J by 4 bases, with 6 bases between. There are 13 residues in the CDR3. The CDR3 region is CASSQDASYGYTF. The CDR3 DNA sequence: TGTGCCAGCAGCCAAGATGCCTCCTATGGCTACACCTTC.

This clonotype has a count of ten or more. The chain recombines TRBV6-5 with TRBJ1-4; D not resolved. Trimming pared 0 bases from V and 6 bases from J, leaving 11 bases between. This CDR3 region has 15 residues. The germline CDR1 and CDR2 sequences are MNHEY and SVGAGI. CDR3 in DNA: TGTGCCAGCAGTTACTCGACTGGACTCGATGAAAAACTGTTTTTT. It codes for CASSYSTGLDEKLFF.

The sample holds a few counts of this clonotype. The genes are TRBV24-1 and TRBJ1-5; the D is unclear. Trimming left V 2 bases short and J 8 bases short, with 9 bases between. CDR3 length: 13 amino acids. Germline CDR1 and CDR2: KGHDR and SFDVKD. In nucleotides, the CDR3 is TGTGCCACCAGTGATTCCGGGGTAGAGCCCCAGCATTTT. This gives the protein CATSDSGVEPQHF.

CDR3 sequence (DNA): TGTGCCAGCAGCTTGGTCTTAGGTGGGGCCAACGTCCTGACTTTC. It encodes CASSLVLGGANVLTF. This chain links TRBV5-8 with TRBJ2-6; D gene unclear. Germline V lookup: CDR1 SGHTS, CDR2 YDEGEE. The ends were cut back, 0 bases at V and 3 bases at J, with 7 bases in the middle. The CDR3 spans 15 residues.